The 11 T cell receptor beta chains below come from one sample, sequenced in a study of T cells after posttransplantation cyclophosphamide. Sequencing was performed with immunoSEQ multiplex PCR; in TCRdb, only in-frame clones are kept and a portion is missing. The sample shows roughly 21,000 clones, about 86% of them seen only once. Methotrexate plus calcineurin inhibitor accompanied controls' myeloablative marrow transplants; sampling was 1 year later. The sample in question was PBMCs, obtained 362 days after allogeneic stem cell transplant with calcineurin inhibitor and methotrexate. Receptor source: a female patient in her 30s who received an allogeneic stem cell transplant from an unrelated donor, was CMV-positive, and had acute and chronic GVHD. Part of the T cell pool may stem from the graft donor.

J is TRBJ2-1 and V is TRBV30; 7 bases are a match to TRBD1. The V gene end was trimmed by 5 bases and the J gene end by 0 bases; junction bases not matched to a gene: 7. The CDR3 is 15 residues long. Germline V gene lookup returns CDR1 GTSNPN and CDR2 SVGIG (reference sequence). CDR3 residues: CAWGRGTVSYNEQFF. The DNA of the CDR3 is TGTGCCTGGGGTAGAGGGACAGTCTCCTACAATGAGCAGTTCTTC. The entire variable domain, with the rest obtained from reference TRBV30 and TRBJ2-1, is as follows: SQTIHQWPATLVQPVGSPLSLECTVEGTSNPNLYWYRQAAGRGLQLLFYSVGIGQISSEVPQNLSASRPQDRQFILSSKKLLLSDSGFYLCAWGRGTVSYNEQFFGPGTRLTVL.

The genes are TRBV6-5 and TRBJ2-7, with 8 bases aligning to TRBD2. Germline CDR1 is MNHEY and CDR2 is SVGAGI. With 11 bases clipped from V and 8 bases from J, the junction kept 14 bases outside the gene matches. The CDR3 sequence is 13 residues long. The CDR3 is CAVQPGLGYQQYF. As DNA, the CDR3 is TGTGCCGTTCAACCGGGACTAGGGTACCAGCAGTACTTC.

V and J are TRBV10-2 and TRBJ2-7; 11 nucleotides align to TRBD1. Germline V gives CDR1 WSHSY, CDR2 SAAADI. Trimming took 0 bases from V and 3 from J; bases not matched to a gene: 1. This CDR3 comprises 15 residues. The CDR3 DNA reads TGCGCCAGCAGTGAGTCCGGGACAGGGGGCTACGAGCAGTACTTC. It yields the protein CASSESGTGGYEQYF.

CDR3 bases: TGTGCCTGGACGTCCCAGGGGGGCACTGAAGCTTTCTTT. It is translated as CAWTSQGGTEAFF. V usage is TRBV30 and J usage is TRBJ1-1; the match to TRBD1 covers 7 bases. The CDR3 extends over 13 amino acids. V dropped 4 bases and J dropped 4; count of bases not matched to a gene: 6. CDR1 GTSNPN and CDR2 SVGIG come from the germline V gene (reference sequence).

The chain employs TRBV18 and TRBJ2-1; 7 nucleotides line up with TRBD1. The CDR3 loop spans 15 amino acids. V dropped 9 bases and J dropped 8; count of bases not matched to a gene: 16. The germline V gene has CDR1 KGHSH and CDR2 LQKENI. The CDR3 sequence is CASSTGVSVNDEQFF. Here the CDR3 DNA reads TGTGCCAGTTCCACAGGGGTCTCGGTGAACGATGAGCAGTTCTTC.

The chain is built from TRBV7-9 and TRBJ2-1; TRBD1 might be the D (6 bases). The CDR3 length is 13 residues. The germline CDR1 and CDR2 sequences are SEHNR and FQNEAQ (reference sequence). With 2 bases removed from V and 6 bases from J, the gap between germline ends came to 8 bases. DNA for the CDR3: TGTGCCAGCAGCTTACGACAGGCCAATGAGCAGTTCTTC. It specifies CASSLRQANEQFF.

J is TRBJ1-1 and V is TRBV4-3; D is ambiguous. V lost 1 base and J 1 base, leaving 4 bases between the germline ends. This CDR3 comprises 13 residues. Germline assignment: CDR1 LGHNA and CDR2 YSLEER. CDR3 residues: CASSQGANTEAFF. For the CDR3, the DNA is TGCGCCAGCAGCCAAGGGGCGAACACTGAAGCTTTCTTT.

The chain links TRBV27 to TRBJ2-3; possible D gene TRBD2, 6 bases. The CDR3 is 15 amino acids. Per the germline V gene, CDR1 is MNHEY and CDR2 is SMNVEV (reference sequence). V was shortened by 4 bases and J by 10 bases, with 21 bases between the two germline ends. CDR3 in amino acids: CASSSTLEGLGAQYF. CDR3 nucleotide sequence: TGTGCCAGCAGTTCGACGTTGGAGGGGTTGGGGGCGCAGTATTTT.

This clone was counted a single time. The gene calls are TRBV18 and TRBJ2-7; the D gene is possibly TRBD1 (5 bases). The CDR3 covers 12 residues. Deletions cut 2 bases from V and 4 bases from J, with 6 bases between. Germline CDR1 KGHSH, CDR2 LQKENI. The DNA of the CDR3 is TGTGCCAGCTCACCAGACAGATACGAGCAGTACTTC. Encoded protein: CASSPDRYEQYF.

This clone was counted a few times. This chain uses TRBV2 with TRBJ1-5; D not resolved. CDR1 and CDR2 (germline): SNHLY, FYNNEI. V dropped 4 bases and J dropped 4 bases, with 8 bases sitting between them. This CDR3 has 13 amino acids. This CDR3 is CASSVSTNQPQHF. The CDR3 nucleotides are TGTGCCAGCAGTGTTTCCACTAATCAGCCCCAGCATTTT.

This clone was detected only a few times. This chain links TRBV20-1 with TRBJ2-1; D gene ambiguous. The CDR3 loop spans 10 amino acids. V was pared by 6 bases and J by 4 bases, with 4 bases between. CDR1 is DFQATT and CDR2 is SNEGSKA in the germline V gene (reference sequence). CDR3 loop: CSANYNEQFF. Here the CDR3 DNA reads TGCAGTGCCAATTACAATGAGCAGTTCTTC.